This TCR beta chain was identified during a study of T cells after yellow fever vaccination. CDR3 length equals 13 residues. Per germline, CDR1 KGHSH and CDR2 LQKENI. V lost 3 bases to trimming and J lost 8 bases; unmatched junction nucleotides: 5. Study outcomes and limitations: From the bulk population, abundant clonotypes could contaminate and appear within FACS-sorted repertoires. Compared with primary, the secondary response was weaker and peaked at day 5, not 15. Overlap between CD4 and CD8 compartments was detected for a small share of clonotypes.

Conversion of TCR transcripts into cDNA relied on 5'RACE template switching, which added a universal primer site and UMIs. TCRdb reprocessed the 5' RACE reads via MiXCR and lists one record per CDR3 protein. The sample lists hundreds of thousands of distinct CDR3 sequences; roughly 3.5% were seen once. A note on this clonotype: Its antigen is unidentified.

V is TRBV18 and J is TRBJ1-2; TRBD1 matches 8 bases. The starting material was PBMCs, obtained on the day of the yellow fever booster vaccination. The source is a man in his late teens or twenties who received the YFV17D yellow fever vaccine. The DNA of the CDR3 is TGTGCCAGCTCACCGACTACAGGGGGAGGCTACACCTTC. Encoded protein: CASSPTTGGGYTF.